The clone carrying this TCR beta chain was detected only a few times. The data originate from a study of blood T cell repertoires in COVID-19. Study-wide background: Whether acute or convalescent, the COVID-19 samples came from the United States, Italy and Spain. T cells, B-cell-depleted T cells, or PBMCs supplied cDNA or gDNA.

Some clones are missing from TCRdb's copy, which holds only in-frame ones; the method was immunoSEQ multiplex PCR. The sample contains about 170,000 clones, approximately 86% of which appear only once. CDR3 length: 11 residues. Germline V gives CDR1 LNHDA, CDR2 SQIVND (reference sequence). V lost 9 bases, J lost 5 bases, and 10 bases lay in between. V usage is TRBV19 and J usage is TRBJ1-2; D ambiguous. Sequencing used peripheral blood. This sequence was found in an elderly woman with COVID-19, enrolled during active disease. CDR3 protein: CASGWAYGYTF. The CDR3 nucleotides are TGTGCCAGCGGATGGGCGTATGGCTACACCTTC.